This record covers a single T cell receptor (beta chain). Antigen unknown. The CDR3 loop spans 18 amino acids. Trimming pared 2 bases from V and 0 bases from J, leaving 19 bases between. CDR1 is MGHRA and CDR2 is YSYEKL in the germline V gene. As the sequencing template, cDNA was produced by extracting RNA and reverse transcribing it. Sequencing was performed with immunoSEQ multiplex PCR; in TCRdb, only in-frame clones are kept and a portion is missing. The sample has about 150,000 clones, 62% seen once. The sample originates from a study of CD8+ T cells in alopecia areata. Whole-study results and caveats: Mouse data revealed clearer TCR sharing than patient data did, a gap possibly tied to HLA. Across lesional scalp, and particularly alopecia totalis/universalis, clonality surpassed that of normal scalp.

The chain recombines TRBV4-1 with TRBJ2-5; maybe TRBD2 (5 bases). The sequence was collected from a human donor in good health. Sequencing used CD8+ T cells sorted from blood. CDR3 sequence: CASSQQPPLAEYQETQYF. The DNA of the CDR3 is TGCGCCAGCAGCCAACAGCCCCCCCTAGCCGAATACCAAGAGACCCAGTACTTC.